Listed below are T cell receptor beta chains from one sample, sequenced in a study of a mutant IDH1 vaccine in newly diagnosed glioma. Profiled with immunoSEQ multiplex PCR; TCRdb holds only in-frame clones, not every one. This sample carries 15,000 or so clones, roughly 85% of them seen once, and the ten largest clones take 10%. Specimen: PBMCs, collected from a glioma patient treated with radiotherapy, temozolomide or both. The receptors were sampled from a middle-aged man with glioma. CDR3s include the opening cysteine and the closing phenylalanine or tryptophan. A D gene is named only where the DNA matches it firmly. Size tells how often a clone was seen (once, few, many) or the class of an expanded clone, and some rows leave it out.

CASRSSGSGHGELFF,TGTGCCAGCAGATCTAGCGGGAGTGGGCACGGGGAGCTGTTTTTT,TRBD2,NA,TRBJ2-2,TRBV2
CASMADNQPQHF,TGTGCCAGCATGGCGGACAATCAGCCCCAGCATTTT,NA,NA,TRBJ1-5,TRBV2
CASSSGPGRSVSYEQYF,TGCGCCAGCAGCTCCGGCCCGGGGCGGTCGGTATCCTACGAGCAGTACTTC,NA,NA,TRBJ2-7,TRBV5-1
CATSTGGGQYF,TGTGCCACTTCGACAGGGGGCGGGCAGTACTTC,TRBD1,NA,TRBJ2-7,TRBV6-6
CASVPRDHQETQYF,TGTGCCAGCGTTCCCCGGGACCACCAAGAGACCCAGTACTTC,NA,NA,TRBJ2-5,TRBV13
CASSFSAGALGETQYF,TGTGCCAGCAGCTTCTCAGCGGGAGCTTTAGGGGAGACCCAGTACTTC,TRBD2,NA,TRBJ2-5,TRBV11-2
CAWTGILGNTIYF,TGTGCCTGGACAGGGATCCTTGGAAACACCATATATTTT,NA,NA,TRBJ1-3,TRBV30
CASSELRYTEAFF,TGTGCCAGCAGTGAATTGAGGTATACTGAAGCTTTCTTT,NA,NA,TRBJ1-1,TRBV6-1
CASSVYRGRINYGYTF,TGTGCCAGCAGTGTCTATCGAGGACGGATTAACTATGGCTACACCTTC,NA,NA,TRBJ1-2,TRBV6-6
CASSEMGGSNQPQHF,TGTGCCAGCAGCGAGATGGGGGGTAGCAATCAGCCCCAGCATTTT,NA,NA,TRBJ1-5,TRBV11-2
CASSLTGNTGELFF,TGCGCCAGCAGCTTGACGGGAAACACCGGGGAGCTGTTTTTT,NA,NA,TRBJ2-2,TRBV5-1
CASSLTGDQETQYF,TGTGCCAGCAGTTTAACGGGGGACCAAGAGACCCAGTACTTC,NA,NA,TRBJ2-5,TRBV28
CASSLGRGQGAYNEQFF,TGTGCCAGCAGCTTAGGCCGGGGGCAGGGGGCCTACAATGAGCAGTTCTTC,NA,NA,TRBJ2-1,TRBV13
CASTGLGIDRAGIEKLFF,TGTGCCAGCACCGGGCTCGGGATTGACAGGGCGGGAATCGAAAAACTGTTTTTT,TRBD1,few,TRBJ1-4,TRBV7-9
CASSSLRGTGELFF,TGTGCCAGCAGCTCACTGCGGGGCACCGGGGAGCTGTTTTTT,NA,NA,TRBJ2-2,TRBV11-2
CASREANYGYTF,TGTGCCAGCAGAGAGGCGAACTATGGCTACACCTTC,NA,NA,TRBJ1-2,TRBV28
CASSPAGGGDYGYTF,TGTGCCAGCAGCCCGGCCGGGGGGGGAGACTATGGCTACACCTTC,NA,NA,TRBJ1-2,TRBV9
CASSRTSGKLYNEQFF,TGTGCCAGCAGCCGGACTAGCGGGAAGCTCTACAATGAGCAGTTCTTC,TRBD2,NA,TRBJ2-1,TRBV7-2
CASSPGREGYTF,TGTGCCAGCAGCCCAGGGAGAGAGGGCTACACCTTC,NA,NA,TRBJ1-2,TRBV7-9
CASSLEAAGYNEQFF,TGTGCCAGCAGCTTAGAGGCGGCTGGATACAATGAGCAGTTCTTC,NA,NA,TRBJ2-1,TRBV7-9
CASTPRQGYGYTF,TGTGCCAGCACCCCTAGACAGGGCTATGGCTACACCTTC,TRBD1,NA,TRBJ1-2,TRBV27
CASSPDPRGYTF,TGTGCCAGCAGCCCGGACCCGAGGGGCTACACCTTC,NA,once,TRBJ1-2,TRBV6-1
CASSTTFGTSGGKETQYF,TGTGCCAGCAGCACCACCTTTGGGACTAGCGGGGGTAAAGAGACCCAGTACTTC,TRBD2,NA,TRBJ2-5,TRBV9
CASSLKREVSYNEQFF,TGTGCCAGCAGCCTAAAGCGGGAGGTTTCCTACAATGAGCAGTTCTTC,TRBD2,NA,TRBJ2-1,TRBV5-4
CASRSDGQSEFF,TGTGCCAGCAGATCCGACGGACAAAGCGAGTTCTTC,NA,NA,TRBJ2-1,TRBV27
CASSQGTGGVGGQNEQFF,TGTGCCAGCTCACAGGGGACAGGGGGTGTTGGCGGTCAGAATGAGCAGTTCTTC,TRBD1,NA,TRBJ2-1,TRBV18
CASSPWGDDTEAFF,TGTGCCAGCAGCCCATGGGGCGACGACACTGAAGCTTTCTTT,NA,NA,TRBJ1-1,TRBV9
CASSDLSLTGADTQYF,TGTGCCAGCAGCGACCTCTCGTTAACGGGGGCCGATACGCAGTATTTT,NA,NA,TRBJ2-3,TRBV11-2
CSVEGATSATGELFF,TGCAGCGTTGAAGGGGCGACTAGCGCCACCGGGGAGCTGTTTTTT,TRBD2,NA,TRBJ2-2,TRBV29-1
CASTSQGSNEQFF,TGTGCCAGCACATCCCAGGGGAGCAATGAGCAGTTCTTC,NA,once,TRBJ2-1,TRBV28
CASSPNRGSYNEQFF,TGTGCCAGCAGCCCCAACCGGGGGTCCTACAATGAGCAGTTCTTC,NA,NA,TRBJ2-1,TRBV7-2
CASSSRWGGDTEAFF,TGTGCCAGCAGCTCCCGTTGGGGAGGGGACACTGAAGCTTTCTTT,NA,NA,TRBJ1-1,TRBV9
CASSIRGSSYSGANVLTF,TGTGCCAGTAGTATCCGCGGGAGCTCTTACTCTGGGGCCAACGTCCTGACTTTC,TRBD2,NA,TRBJ2-6,TRBV19
CASSLPASYAEAFF,TGTGCCAGCAGCTTACCGGCTTCCTACGCTGAAGCTTTCTTT,NA,NA,TRBJ1-1,TRBV7-2
CASSLVQGAPGNTIYF,TGTGCCAGCAGCTTAGTTCAGGGCGCTCCTGGAAACACCATATATTTT,NA,NA,TRBJ1-3,TRBV11-2
CASSQGGGLAGAETQYF,TGCGCCAGCAGCCAAGGGGGTGGGCTAGCGGGAGCGGAGACCCAGTACTTC,TRBD2,few,TRBJ2-5,TRBV4-3
CASSPIGSMNTEAFF,TGTGCCAGCAGCCCAATCGGCAGCATGAACACTGAAGCTTTCTTT,NA,few,TRBJ1-1,TRBV9
CSARQVMDFF,TGCAGTGCTAGACAGGTTATGGATTTCTTT,NA,NA,TRBJ1-1,TRBV20-1
CASSSQGDTQYF,TGCGCCAGCAGCTCACAGGGAGATACGCAGTATTTT,NA,NA,TRBJ2-3,TRBV5-1
CASSFFYRDRGNTEAFF,TGTGCCAGCAGTTTTTTCTACAGGGATCGGGGGAACACTGAAGCTTTCTTT,NA,NA,TRBJ1-1,TRBV27
CASRPPGAREKLFF,TGTGCCAGCAGACCTCCGGGGGCGCGGGAAAAACTGTTTTTT,NA,NA,TRBJ1-4,TRBV6-6
CASSQEVGRESGETQYF,TGCGCCAGCAGCCAAGAGGTGGGGCGGGAGTCAGGCGAGACCCAGTACTTC,TRBD2,NA,TRBJ2-5,TRBV4-1
CASSDPADSNEQFF,TGTGCCAGCAGTGACCCAGCGGATAGCAATGAGCAGTTCTTC,NA,NA,TRBJ2-1,TRBV6-4
CASARTQGNEQFF,TGTGCCAGCGCCCGCACACAGGGAAATGAGCAGTTCTTC,NA,NA,TRBJ2-1,TRBV2
CASSESYEQYF,TGCGCCAGCAGTGAGTCCTACGAGCAGTACTTC,NA,NA,TRBJ2-7,TRBV10-1
CAYERNTEAFF,TGTGCCTACGAGAGAAACACTGAAGCTTTCTTT,NA,NA,TRBJ1-1,TRBV30
CASSSRASTDTQYF,TGTGCCAGCAGCTCTAGGGCGAGCACAGATACGCAGTATTTT,NA,few,TRBJ2-3,TRBV13